The T cell receptor beta chain described here comes from a study of T and B cells in COVID-19 patients. With regard to this clonotype: Antigen unknown.

Multiplex PCR with BIOMED2 TRB-A/B primer pools amplified TRB rearrangements. TCRdb reanalysed the multiplex PCR reads using MiXCR and keeps one entry per CDR3 protein. The data hold about 15,000 distinct CDR3 sequences, with about 29% observed a single time. Study-wide results and caveats: Exclusive to the recovered cohort were some 2,300 TCR clusters, some 32 of them with low generation probability.

Each TRB amplification used about 220-500 ng of genomic DNA from blood. This CDR3 has 15 residues. CDR1 and CDR2 (germline): SGHRS, YFSETQ. Trimming took off 1 base at V and 6 bases at J, with 16 bases between the two ends. This clonotype was sampled from a human donor who had recovered from COVID-19. The J gene is TRBJ1-2, the V gene TRBV5-1; tentative D call: TRBD1 (5 bases). Material: blood. Here the CDR3 DNA reads TGCGCCAGCAGCTTGCAGTCCATTTCAGGGAATGGCTACACCTTC. It is translated as CASSLQSISGNGYTF. Looking up the rest from reference TRBV5-1 and TRBJ1-2 gives the full variable domain: KAGVTQTPRYLIKTRGQQVTLSCSPISGHRSVSWYQQTPGQGLQFLFEYFSETQRNKGNFPGRFSGRQFSNSRSEMNVSTLELGDSALYLCASSLQSISGNGYTFGSGTRLTVV.